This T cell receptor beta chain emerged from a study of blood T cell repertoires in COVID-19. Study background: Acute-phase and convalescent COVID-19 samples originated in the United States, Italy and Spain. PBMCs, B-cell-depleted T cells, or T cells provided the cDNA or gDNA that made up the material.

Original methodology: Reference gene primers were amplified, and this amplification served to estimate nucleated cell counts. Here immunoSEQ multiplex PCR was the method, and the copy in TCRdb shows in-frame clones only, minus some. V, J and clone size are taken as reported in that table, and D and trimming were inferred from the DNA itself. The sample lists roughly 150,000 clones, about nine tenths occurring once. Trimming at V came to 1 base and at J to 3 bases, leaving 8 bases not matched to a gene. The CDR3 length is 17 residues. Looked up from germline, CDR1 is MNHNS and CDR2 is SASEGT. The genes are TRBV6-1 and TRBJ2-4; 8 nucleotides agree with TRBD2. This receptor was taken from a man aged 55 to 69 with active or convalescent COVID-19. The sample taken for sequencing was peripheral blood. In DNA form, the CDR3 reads TGTGCCAGCAGTGAAGGATTCGGGGGGGCAAGCAAAAACATTCAGTACTTC. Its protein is CASSEGFGGASKNIQYF.